One sample yielded the 15 T cell receptor beta chains listed below, sequenced in a study of sequential checkpoint blockade in melanoma. As to treatment: randomized to nivolumab then ipilimumab (arm A) or the reverse (arm B). Sequencing was performed with immunoSEQ multiplex PCR; in TCRdb, only in-frame clones are kept and a portion is missing. The table lists over 8,000 clones, 57% of them singletons. Sequenced material: CD8+ T cells sorted from blood (inferred from file names), taken from a patient given nivolumab and ipilimumab in sequence. The receptors were gathered from a human donor with melanoma.

The chain employs TRBV4-2 and TRBJ2-7; tentative D call: TRBD2 (7 bases). V dropped 4 bases and J dropped 2 bases, with 12 bases sitting between them. This CDR3 contains 14 residues. Germline lookup yields CDR1 LGHNA and CDR2 YNFKEQ. CDR3: CASSLGGRTYEQYF. The CDR3 region has the DNA TGTGCCAGCAGCCTCGGGGGGCGGACCTACGAGCAGTACTTC.

CDR3 nucleotides: TGCAGCGTTGAAGATGGCCAGGGATACGGCTACACCTTC. Translating it yields CSVEDGQGYGYTF. The genes are TRBV29-1 and TRBJ1-2; TRBD1 is a possible D gene (5 bases). Germline CDR1 SQVTM, CDR2 ANQGSEA. The CDR3 spans 13 residues. Trimming stripped 0 bases from V and 8 bases from J, with 13 bases between. The full variable domain, its missing parts supplied by reference TRBV29-1 and TRBJ1-2, is SAVISQKPSRDICQRGTSLTIQCQVDSQVTMMFWYRQQPGQSLTLIATANQGSEATYESGFVIDKFPISRPNLTFSTLTVSNMSPEDSSIYLCSVEDGQGYGYTFGSGTRLTVV.

The chain combines TRBV7-9 with TRBJ2-7; D remains unclear. Germline CDR1 reads SEHNR; CDR2 reads FQNEAQ (reference sequence). Trimming shortened V by 4 bases and J by 6 bases, and 10 bases separated the two germline ends. The CDR3 runs to 12 residues. The DNA of the CDR3 is TGTGCCAGCAGCTCGTCCCCCGGCGAGCAGTACTTC. Its protein product is CASSSSPGEQYF.

The rearrangement links TRBV27 to TRBJ2-1; TRBD1 matches at 7 bases. With V trimmed by 6 bases and J by 6 bases, 5 bases remained unmatched. The germline V gene has CDR1 MNHEY and CDR2 SMNVEV (reference sequence). The CDR3 spans 13 residues. In DNA, the CDR3 is TGTGCCAGCAGCCCGACAGGGATCAATGAGCAGTTCTTC. It codes for CASSPTGINEQFF.

The chain employs TRBV27 and TRBJ2-3; 8 bases align to TRBD2. The CDR3 spans 15 residues. In germline, CDR1 is MNHEY, CDR2 SMNVEV (reference sequence). V lost 8 bases and J lost 0; bases outside the gene matches: 7. The CDR3 bases are TGTGCCAGCCGGCTGGCGGGAGGTAGCACAGATACGCAGTATTTT. This encodes CASRLAGGSTDTQYF.

The chain is built from TRBV6-5 and TRBJ1-5; maybe TRBD1 (5 bases). The germline V gene encodes CDR1 MNHEY and CDR2 SVGAGI. Trimming stripped 11 bases from V and 3 bases from J, with 11 bases between. This CDR3 has 12 amino acids. Written as DNA, the CDR3 is TGTGCCGGCTACAGGTACAATCAGCCCCAGCATTTT. Translating it yields CAGYRYNQPQHF.

J is TRBJ1-2 and V is TRBV5-4; a weak D match, TRBD1 (6 bases). This CDR3 is 15 amino acids long. Per germline, CDR1 SGHNT and CDR2 YYREEE (reference sequence). V lost 3 bases and J lost 7, with 19 bases in between. This CDR3 reads CASSSTTGSVGGYTF. CDR3 nucleotides: TGTGCCAGCAGCTCAACCACAGGGTCGGTTGGTGGCTACACCTTC.

The chain is built from TRBV9 and TRBJ1-1; TRBD1 matches 10 bases. CDR3 length: 17 amino acids. Germline loops: CDR1 SGDLS, CDR2 YYNGEE. V was pared by 0 bases and J by 5 bases, with 10 bases of the junction left unmatched. In DNA form, the CDR3 reads TGTGCCAGCAGCGTAGATTGGGGGGACAGGGGAAGGACTGAAGCTTTCTTT. The encoded protein is CASSVDWGDRGRTEAFF.

The chain uses TRBV4-1 and TRBJ1-5, with D perhaps matching TRBD1 (5 bases). V was pared by 3 bases and J by 0 bases, with 12 bases between. The CDR3 contains 16 residues. Germline lookup yields CDR1 MGHRA and CDR2 YSYEKL. This CDR3 reads CASSQSQGYSNQPQHF. The CDR3 DNA follows: TGCGCCAGCAGCCAGTCCCAGGGTTATAGCAATCAGCCCCAGCATTTT.

This sequence joins TRBV9 and TRBJ2-3; 8 nucleotides agree with TRBD2. CDR1 SGDLS and CDR2 YYNGEE come from the germline V gene. Trimming removed 0 bases from V and 0 bases from J; junction bases left unmatched: 3. The length of the CDR3 is 16 residues. Here the CDR3 reads CASSVAGGASTDTQYF. DNA for the CDR3: TGTGCCAGCAGCGTAGCGGGAGGGGCTAGCACAGATACGCAGTATTTT.

The chain has TRBV13 and TRBJ2-4; TRBD2 aligns across 10 bases. From germline, CDR1 is PRHDT and CDR2 FYEKMQ (reference sequence). The V and J ends lost 5 bases and 1 base, in that order; junction bases with no gene match: 5. The CDR3 sequence is 16 residues long. This CDR3 reads CASSHSGGTAKNIQYF. The CDR3 bases are TGTGCCAGCAGCCATAGCGGGGGGACGGCCAAAAACATTCAGTACTTC. Combining the CDR3 with reference TRBV13 and TRBJ2-4 gives the whole variable domain AAGVIQSPRHLIKEKRETATLKCYPIPRHDTVYWYQQGPGQDPQFLISFYEKMQSDKGSIPDRFSAQQFSDYHSELNMSSLELGDSALYFCASSHSGGTAKNIQYFGAGTRLSVL.

Points on this clone: At one of its ends the junction is not consistent with the germline gene, which may arise from a read error. The V call is TRBV23-1, the J call TRBJ1-3; TRBD1 matches 7 bases. TRBV23-1 is recorded as an ORF, its role being uncertain. CDR3 length equals 15 residues. CDR3 region: CASSQPRGQDFGEVF. In DNA, the CDR3 is TGCGCCAGCAGTCAGCCCCGAGGACAGGACTTCGGGGAGGTTTTT.

V gene TRBV10-2 combines with J gene TRBJ2-1, with 12 bases identical to TRBD2. Germline CDR1 reads WSHSY; CDR2 reads SAAADI. The CDR3 runs 15 residues. V shed 7 bases, J shed 3 bases, and the junction held 4 bases outside the gene matches. CDR3 nucleotides: TGCGCCAGCAATCTAGCGGGGGGGCTCTACAATGAGCAGTTCTTC. Amino acids: CASNLAGGLYNEQFF.

The chain links TRBV6-4 to TRBJ2-3; 11 bases map to TRBD2. V trimming: 2 bases; J trimming: 5 bases; junction bases outside the gene matches: 0. This CDR3 comprises 14 residues. Looked up from germline, CDR1 is MRHNA and CDR2 is SNTAGT. The CDR3: CASSDGTSGDTQYF. For the CDR3, the DNA is TGTGCCAGCAGTGACGGGACTAGCGGAGATACGCAGTATTTT.

The chain carries TRBV6-6 and TRBJ1-1; 8 nucleotides agree with TRBD1. V was pared by 4 bases and J by 1 base, with 2 bases of the junction left unmatched. Germline loops: CDR1 MNHNY, CDR2 SVGAGI (reference sequence). The CDR3 totals 14 residues. Written as DNA, the CDR3 is TGTGCCAGCAGTTGGGACAGGTCGAACACTGAAGCTTTCTTT. Translating it yields CASSWDRSNTEAFF.